A selection of T cell receptor beta chains follows, all from one sample in a study of CD8 T cells in ankylosing spondylitis. TCRdb itself ran the 5' RACE reads through MiXCR, one entry per CDR3 protein. Here the sample spans 700,000 or so distinct CDR3 sequences, roughly 19% being singletons. Sample: blood, either unsorted or a sorted T cell fraction (not recorded which). All receptors come from a male donor with ankylosing spondylitis. Both conserved end residues are part of each CDR3. The order of the fields is J gene, clone size, D gene, V gene, CDR3 DNA, CDR3 protein. The D gene is left open where the match is weak. Size is stated for part of the rows, as once, few or many counts, or as a class when the clone is expanded.

TRBJ1-2 few TRBD1 TRBV12-3/TRBV12-4 TGTGCCAGCAGTTGGGACAGGGGGCTTGGCTACACCTTC CASSWDRGLGYTF
TRBJ2-1 NA TRBD2 TRBV7-2 TGTGCCAGCAGCGGGCCGGGACTAGCGGGAATCAATGAGCAGTTCTTC CASSGPGLAGINEQFF
TRBJ2-5 NA NA TRBV2 TGTGCCAGCAGCAGGACCGAGCGAGAGACCCAGTACTTC CASSRTERETQYF
TRBJ1-2 NA TRBD1 TRBV7-8 TGTGCCAGCAGCTCCCCGAGACAGGGGCTCTATGGCTACACCTTC CASSSPRQGLYGYTF
TRBJ2-5 NA NA TRBV20-1 TGCAGTGCCCCGGTGGTGGAGACCCAGTACTTC CSAPVVETQYF
TRBJ2-1 NA NA TRBV2 TGTGCCAGCAGTGAAGCGCGGCCAAACTACAATGAGCAGTTCTTC CASSEARPNYNEQFF
TRBJ1-1 NA NA TRBV7-2 TGTGCCAGCAGAGGGGCAGGCGGCACTGAAGCTTTCTTT CASRGAGGTEAFF
TRBJ2-1 NA TRBD2 TRBV3-1 TGTGCCAGCAGCCAAGAGGCGACTAGCGGGGGGATTTACAATGAGCAGTTCTTC CASSQEATSGGIYNEQFF
TRBJ2-3 NA NA TRBV20-1 TGCAGTGCCTACCTCCCCAGGCGGGGAGTCACAGATACGCAGTATTTT CSAYLPRRGVTDTQYF
TRBJ1-6 NA NA TRBV18 TGTGCCAGCTCACCATCCAGGGATTGGGTTATAAATTCACCCCTCCACTTT CASSPSRDWVINSPLHF
TRBJ2-4 few NA TRBV7-2 TGTGCCAGCAGCCAGGCGGCCCCCTTAGCCAAAAACATTCAGTACTTC CASSQAAPLAKNIQYF
TRBJ1-1 few NA TRBV20-1 TGCAGTGCTAGACCTAATGGTAACAGCCACACTGAAGCTTTCTTT CSARPNGNSHTEAFF
TRBJ1-5 few NA TRBV6-5 TGTGCCAGCAGGCAACAGGGTCAGCCCCAGCATTTT CASRQQGQPQHF
TRBJ1-5 NA TRBD1 TRBV20-1 TGCAGTGCCTCAAGACAGGGGGCGGGACGCAATCAGCCCCAGCATTTT CSASRQGAGRNQPQHF
TRBJ2-1 NA NA TRBV6-2/TRBV6-3 TGTGCCAGCAGTTACGCGGGTTTCGGCAATGAGCAGTTCTTC CASSYAGFGNEQFF
TRBJ2-1 many NA TRBV5-1 TGTGCCAGCAGTTTCACAGATAGCTCCTACAATGAGCAGTTCTTC CASSFTDSSYNEQFF
TRBJ2-1 many TRBD2 TRBV20-1 TGCAGTGCTAGCGGAGGAGGGCTAGCGGGTTACAATGAGCAGTTCTTC CSASGGGLAGYNEQFF
TRBJ2-1 many TRBD2 TRBV28 TGTGCCAGCAGTTTAGCGGGAGGGGGCAATGAGCAGTTCTTC CASSLAGGGNEQFF
TRBJ2-2 few NA TRBV3-1 TGTGCCAGCAGCCAAATGCGTAACACCGGGGAGCTGTTTTTT CASSQMRNTGELFF
TRBJ2-5 NA TRBD1 TRBV29-1 TGCAGCGGAGGGACAGGGCTAGAGACCCAGTACTTC CSGGTGLETQYF
TRBJ1-1 NA NA TRBV20-1 TGCAGTGCTAGAGGGGTCGTGGGGTTGGACACTGAAGCTTTCTTT CSARGVVGLDTEAFF
TRBJ2-4 few NA TRBV4-2 TGTGCCAGCAGCCAAGAATACGGAAGCGAACAAAAAACCTTC CASSQEYGSEQKTF
TRBJ1-1 many TRBD1 TRBV29-1 TGCAGCGGCCGGGACAGGGAGTACACTGAAGCTTTCTTT CSGRDREYTEAFF
TRBJ1-5 NA TRBD1 TRBV7-2 TGTGCCAGCAGCTTGCAGGGGGCTGCAGGTGATCAGCCCCAGCATTTT CASSLQGAAGDQPQHF
TRBJ1-5 NA NA TRBV7-2 TGTGCCAGCAGCCAGGCAGGGGCCGGTCAGCCCCAGCATTTT CASSQAGAGQPQHF
TRBJ2-1 NA TRBD1 TRBV20-1 TGCAGTGCTAGATACCGACAGGGGGGGGCCCTTTTAGGCAATGAGCAGTTCTTC CSARYRQGGALLGNEQFF
TRBJ2-1 few NA TRBV27 TGTGCCAGCACAAATTCCGGGACCTTGCAGTTCTTC CASTNSGTLQFF
TRBJ2-6 few NA TRBV7-2 TGTGCCAGCAGCTTCGGTACCTCTGGGGCCAACGTCCTGACTTTC CASSFGTSGANVLTF
TRBJ1-2 many TRBD1 TRBV3-1 TGTGCCAGCAGCCAAGATCAGGGGCAGGGGGCTTATGGCTACACCTTC CASSQDQGQGAYGYTF
TRBJ2-1 few TRBD2 TRBV20-1 TGCAGTGCTAGAGATCTAGCGGGGGGTAAGGGCTCCTACAATGAGCAGTTCTTC CSARDLAGGKGSYNEQFF
TRBJ2-2 few NA TRBV29-1 TGCAGCGTTGAATTTCGCGGACGGGAGCTGTTTTTT CSVEFRGRELFF
TRBJ2-7 NA TRBD2 TRBV12-3/TRBV12-4 TGTGCCAGCAGTTTAGCTGGGATTAGCGGGAGGGGCGAGCAGTACTTC CASSLAGISGRGEQYF
TRBJ2-7 many TRBD2 TRBV29-1 TGCAGCGTTGAAGGGGGGGCTAGCGGGAGAGTCTACGAGCAGTACTTC CSVEGGASGRVYEQYF
TRBJ2-7 NA NA TRBV27 TGTGCCAGCAGTTTTGAGGGTAGGTCCTACGAGCAGTACTTC CASSFEGRSYEQYF
TRBJ1-4 few NA TRBV20-1 TGCAGTGCTAGCCACCCCCGGGGTGAAAAACTGTTTTTT CSASHPRGEKLFF
TRBJ2-7 NA TRBD1 TRBV12-3/TRBV12-4 TGTGCCAGCAGTCTCTGGGGACAGCTCTCAAACTACGAGCAGTACTTC CASSLWGQLSNYEQYF
TRBJ2-3 NA NA TRBV11-1 TGTGCCAGCAGCCCACACCCCGTTCTAGGCCACAGCACAGATACGCAGTATTTT CASSPHPVLGHSTDTQYF
TRBJ2-7 many TRBD1 TRBV14 TGTGCCAGCAGCCACGGACAGGGCTACGAGCAGTACTTC CASSHGQGYEQYF
TRBJ2-7 few TRBD1 TRBV18 TGTGCCAGCTCACAACAGTATTCCGGGACAGGGTTCCACGAGCAGTACTTC CASSQQYSGTGFHEQYF
TRBJ2-3 NA TRBD1 TRBV12-3/TRBV12-4 TGTGCCAGCAGTGATTCGGGGACAGGGATAGATACGCAGTATTTT CASSDSGTGIDTQYF
TRBJ2-7 once NA TRBV6-1 TGTGCCAGCAGGGACGGGGCGGACTACGAGCAGTACTTC CASRDGADYEQYF
TRBJ2-7 few TRBD2 TRBV28 TGTGCCAGCAGCCAAGGACTAGCGGGATTGGACTCCTACGAGCAGTACTTC CASSQGLAGLDSYEQYF
TRBJ1-1 few TRBD1 TRBV7-9 TGTGCCAGCAGCTTAGTTGGACAGGGGGTTAGAGCTTTCTTT CASSLVGQGVRAFF
TRBJ1-3 few NA TRBV6-1 TGTGCCAGCTACTCGGGGTCCTCTGGAAACACCATATATTTT CASYSGSSGNTIYF
TRBJ1-5 NA TRBD1 TRBV3-1 TGTGCCAGCAGCCCGACAGGGGTCTATAGCAATCAGCCCCAGCATTTT CASSPTGVYSNQPQHF
TRBJ2-7 many NA TRBV11-2 TGTGCCAGCAGCTTGGGTTTGGGGGTCAGCGAGCAGTACTTC CASSLGLGVSEQYF